This paragraph covers one T cell receptor beta chain sequence. The sample is drawn from a study of cytomegalovirus exposure and HLA in healthy donors. This PCR relied on a set of 60 Vbeta primers and 13 Jbeta primers. TCRdb's copy holds only in-frame clones and misses some; the assay was immunoSEQ multiplex PCR. Here the sample spans 150,000 or so clones, over 70% being singletons. With 0 bases removed from V and 6 bases from J, the gap between germline ends came to 17 bases. The CDR3 covers 16 residues. CDR1 is LGHNA, CDR2 YNFKEQ, per germline. Material: PBMCs. The chain recombines TRBV4-2 with TRBJ1-1, with a possible D match to TRBD1 (5 bases). This TCR derives from a male donor in good health and CMV-seronegative. The CDR3 nucleotides read TGTGCCAGCAGCCAAGATAGTGGGGGGGAAAGGTCTGAAGCTTTCTTT. Translated: CASSQDSGGERSEAFF.